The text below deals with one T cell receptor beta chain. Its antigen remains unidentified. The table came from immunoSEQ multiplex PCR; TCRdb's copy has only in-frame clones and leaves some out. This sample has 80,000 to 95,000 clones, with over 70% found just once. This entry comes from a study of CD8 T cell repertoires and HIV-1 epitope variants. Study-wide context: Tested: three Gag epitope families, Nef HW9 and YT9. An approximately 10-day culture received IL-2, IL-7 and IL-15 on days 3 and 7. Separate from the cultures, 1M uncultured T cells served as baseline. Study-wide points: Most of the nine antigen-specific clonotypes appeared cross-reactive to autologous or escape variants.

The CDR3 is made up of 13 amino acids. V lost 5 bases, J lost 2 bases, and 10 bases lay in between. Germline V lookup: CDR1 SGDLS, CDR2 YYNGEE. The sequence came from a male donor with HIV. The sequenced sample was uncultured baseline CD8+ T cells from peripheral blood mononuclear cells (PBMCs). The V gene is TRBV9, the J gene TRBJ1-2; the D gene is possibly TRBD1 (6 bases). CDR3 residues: CASSRGANYGYTF. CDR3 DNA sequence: TGTGCCAGCAGTCGGGGGGCAAACTATGGCTACACCTTC.